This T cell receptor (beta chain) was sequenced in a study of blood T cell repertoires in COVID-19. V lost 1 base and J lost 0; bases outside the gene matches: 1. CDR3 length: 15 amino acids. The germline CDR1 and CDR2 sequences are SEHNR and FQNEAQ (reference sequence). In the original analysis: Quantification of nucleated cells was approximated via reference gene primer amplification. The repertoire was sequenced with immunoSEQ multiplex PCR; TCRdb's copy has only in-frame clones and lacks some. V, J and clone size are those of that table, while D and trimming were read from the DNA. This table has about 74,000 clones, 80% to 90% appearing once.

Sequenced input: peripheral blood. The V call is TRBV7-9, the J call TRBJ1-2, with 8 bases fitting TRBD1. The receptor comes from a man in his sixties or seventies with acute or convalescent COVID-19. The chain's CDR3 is CASSLETGANYGYTF. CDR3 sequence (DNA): TGTGCCAGCAGCTTAGAGACAGGGGCTAACTATGGCTACACCTTC.